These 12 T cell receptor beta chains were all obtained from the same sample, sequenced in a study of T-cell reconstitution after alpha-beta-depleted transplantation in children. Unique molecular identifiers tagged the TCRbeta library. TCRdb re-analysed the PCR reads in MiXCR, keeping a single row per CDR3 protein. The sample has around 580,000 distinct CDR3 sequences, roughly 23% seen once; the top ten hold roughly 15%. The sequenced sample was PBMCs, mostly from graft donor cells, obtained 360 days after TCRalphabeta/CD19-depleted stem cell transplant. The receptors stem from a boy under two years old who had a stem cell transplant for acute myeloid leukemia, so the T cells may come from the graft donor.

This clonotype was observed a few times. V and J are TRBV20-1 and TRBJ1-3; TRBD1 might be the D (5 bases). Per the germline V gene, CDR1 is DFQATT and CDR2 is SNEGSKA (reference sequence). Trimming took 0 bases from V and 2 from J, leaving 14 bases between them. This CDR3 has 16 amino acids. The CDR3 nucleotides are TGCAGTGCTAGAGATTACCGGGACGCCCCTGGAAACACCATATATTTT. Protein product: CSARDYRDAPGNTIYF.

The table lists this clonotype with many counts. The CDR3 DNA follows: TGCAGCGTTCTCGCAGGGGCCTATGAGCAGTTCTTC. Translation: CSVLAGAYEQFF. The genes are TRBV29-1 and TRBJ2-1, with D possibly TRBD1 on 6 matching bases. Between the trimmed V and J ends, which lost 5 bases and 8 bases, there was a span of 13 bases. The CDR3 runs 12 residues. Germline CDR1 SQVTM, CDR2 ANQGSEA.

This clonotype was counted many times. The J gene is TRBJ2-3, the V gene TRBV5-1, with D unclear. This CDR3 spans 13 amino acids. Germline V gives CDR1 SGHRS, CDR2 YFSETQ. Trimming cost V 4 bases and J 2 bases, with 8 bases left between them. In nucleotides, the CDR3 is TGCGCCAGCAGCGCCGCCTCCACAGATACGCAGTATTTT. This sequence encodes CASSAASTDTQYF.

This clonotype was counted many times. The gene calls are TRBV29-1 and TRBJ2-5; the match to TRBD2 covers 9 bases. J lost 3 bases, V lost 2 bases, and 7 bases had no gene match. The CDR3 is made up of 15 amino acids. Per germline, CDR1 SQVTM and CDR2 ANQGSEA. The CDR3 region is CSVEFRGGAKETQYF. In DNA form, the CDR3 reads TGCAGCGTTGAATTCCGCGGGGGGGCCAAAGAGACCCAGTACTTC.

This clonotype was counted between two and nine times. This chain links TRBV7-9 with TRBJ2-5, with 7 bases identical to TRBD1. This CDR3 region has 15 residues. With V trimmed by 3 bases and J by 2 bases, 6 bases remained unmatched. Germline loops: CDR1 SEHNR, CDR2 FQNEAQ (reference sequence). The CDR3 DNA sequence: TGTGCCAGCAGCTTCAGGACAGGAGATCAAGAGACCCAGTACTTC. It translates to CASSFRTGDQETQYF.

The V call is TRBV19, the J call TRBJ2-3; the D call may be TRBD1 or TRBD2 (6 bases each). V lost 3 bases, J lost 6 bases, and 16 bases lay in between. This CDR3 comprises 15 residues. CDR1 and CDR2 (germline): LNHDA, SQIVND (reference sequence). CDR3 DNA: TGTGCCAGTAGTATCTGGGGGGCTACGGGGGATACGCAGTATTTT. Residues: CASSIWGATGDTQYF.

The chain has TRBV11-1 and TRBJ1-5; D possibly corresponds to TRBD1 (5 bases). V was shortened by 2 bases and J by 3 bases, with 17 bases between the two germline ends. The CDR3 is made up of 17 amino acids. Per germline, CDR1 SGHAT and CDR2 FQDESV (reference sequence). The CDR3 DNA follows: TGTGCCAGCAGCTTAACCGCCGGGGGGGACCCCAATCAGCCCCAGCATTTT. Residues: CASSLTAGGDPNQPQHF.

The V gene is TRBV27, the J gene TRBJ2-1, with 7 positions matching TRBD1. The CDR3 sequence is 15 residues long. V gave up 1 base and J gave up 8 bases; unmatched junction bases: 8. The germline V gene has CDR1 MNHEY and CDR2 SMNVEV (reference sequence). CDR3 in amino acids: CASSLFTGEGDEQFF. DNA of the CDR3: TGTGCCAGCAGTTTATTTACAGGGGAAGGCGATGAGCAGTTCTTC.

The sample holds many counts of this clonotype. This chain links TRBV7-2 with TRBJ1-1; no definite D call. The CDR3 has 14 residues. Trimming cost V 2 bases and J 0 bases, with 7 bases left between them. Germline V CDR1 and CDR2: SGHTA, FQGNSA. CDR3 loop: CASSLNSLNTEAFF. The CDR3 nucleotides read TGTGCCAGCAGCTTAAACAGCTTGAACACTGAAGCTTTCTTT.

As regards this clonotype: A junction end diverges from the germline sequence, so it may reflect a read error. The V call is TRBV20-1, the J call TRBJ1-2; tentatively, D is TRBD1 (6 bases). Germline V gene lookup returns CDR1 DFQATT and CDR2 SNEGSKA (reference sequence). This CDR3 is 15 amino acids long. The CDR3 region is CSARGSGGPNYGYTF. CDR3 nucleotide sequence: TGCAGTGCCAGAGGCTCCGGGGGCCCTAACTATGGCTACACCTTC.

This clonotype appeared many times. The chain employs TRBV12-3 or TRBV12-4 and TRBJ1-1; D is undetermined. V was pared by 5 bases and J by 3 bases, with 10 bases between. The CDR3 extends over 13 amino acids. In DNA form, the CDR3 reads TGTGCCAGCAGTCCTGGCGGGCACACTGAAGCTTTCTTT. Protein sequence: CASSPGGHTEAFF.

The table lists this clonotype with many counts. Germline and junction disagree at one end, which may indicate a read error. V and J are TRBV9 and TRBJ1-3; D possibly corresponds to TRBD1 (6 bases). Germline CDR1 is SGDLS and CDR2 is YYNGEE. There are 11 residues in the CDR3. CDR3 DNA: TGTGCCAGCAGCGCAGGGGACGGCGTTATATTT. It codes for CASSAGDGVIF.